Sequencing of this TCR beta chain was carried out in a study of blood T cell repertoires in COVID-19. The wider study: Sites in the United States, Italy and Spain provided acute and convalescent COVID-19 samples. In each case, the material was cDNA or gDNA derived from T cells, B-cell-depleted T cells, or PBMCs.

CDR1 and CDR2 (germline): SGHDT, YYEEEE. The CDR3 covers 13 residues. V was pared by 2 bases and J by 3 bases, with 9 bases between. In the original processing: Reference gene primer amplification in the assay estimated nucleated cell counts. The data were produced by immunoSEQ multiplex PCR, yet TCRdb's version contains in-frame clones alone and is incomplete. V and J calls and clone size are copied from that table; D and trimming were computed from the DNA. This sample has approximately 230,000 clones, with around 88% found just once. This clonotype originated in a man at least 80 years old with acute or convalescent COVID-19. Material for sequencing was peripheral blood. The V and J genes are TRBV5-6 and TRBJ2-7; D might be TRBD1 (6 bases). The CDR3 is CASSFGQRYEQYF. In DNA, the CDR3 is TGTGCCAGCAGCTTTGGACAGCGCTACGAGCAGTACTTC.